These 5 T cell receptor beta chains were sequenced from one sample in a study of CXCR3-negative and CXCR3-positive naive CD8 T cells. The study's findings and limits: Naive cells that were CXCR3-positive had more hydrophobic TRB CDR3s (compared with CXCR3-negative naive cells).

Their antigens remain unidentified. The TRB cDNA libraries were prepared by 5' RACE with UMI labels. TCRdb re-called the 5' RACE reads and shows each CDR3 protein once, DNA omitted. This table holds some 150,000 distinct CDR3 sequences. The material sequenced was naive CXCR3+ CD8+ T cells from blood. Subset denoted: CD45RO-CCR7+CD27+CD95- naive CD8+ T cells expressing CXCR3 (TNR3+). These receptors all come from a human donor in good health. Some clones in this sample may be carry-over from other donors' samples.

The chain employs TRBV28 and TRBJ2-7; without DNA, the TCRdb call of TRBD2 cannot be checked. From germline, CDR1 is MDHEN and CDR2 SYDVKM. This CDR3 is built from 17 residues. The CDR3 spells CASSLGHGLAGNYEQYF.

The CDR3 loop is CASSYSTAATGELFF. This rearrangement joins TRBV6-5 to TRBJ2-2. CDR3 length: 15 amino acids. Germline V lookup: CDR1 MNHEY, CDR2 SVGAGI.

J is TRBJ2-2 and V is TRBV11-2; absent DNA, TCRdb's TRBD2 call cannot be checked. Germline V lookup: CDR1 SGHAT, CDR2 FQNNGV. This CDR3 contains 13 residues. CDR3 sequence: CASREGRTGELFF.

This chain uses TRBV7-9 with TRBJ1-5. Germline V CDR1 and CDR2: SEHNR, FQNEAQ (reference sequence). This CDR3 is built from 12 residues. CDR3: CASSEPNQPQHF.

The rearrangement uses TRBV7-2 and TRBJ2-4; lacking DNA, the TRBD1 call made by TCRdb goes unchecked. CDR1 and CDR2 (germline): SGHTA, FQGNSA. There are 16 residues in the CDR3. The CDR3 region is CASSLSSGRGFHIQYF. Full variable domain (missing parts from reference TRBV7-2 and TRBJ2-4): GAGVSQSPSNKVTEKGKDVELRCDPISGHTALYWYRQSLGQGLEFLIYFQGNSAPDKSGLPSDRFSAERTGGSVSTLTIQRTQQEDSAVYLCASSLSSGRGFHIQYFGAGTRLSVL.